This TCR beta chain was recorded in a study of shared clonotypes between healthy human individuals. The CDR3 length is 13 residues. Germline loops: CDR1 MGHDK, CDR2 SYGVNS. Trimming cost V 1 base and J 5 bases, with 8 bases left between them. TCRdb keeps only in-frame clones here, not all; method: immunoSEQ multiplex PCR. The sample holds more than 2,000,000 clones, roughly 93% seen once. This clone is a singleton in its sample. Distinct nucleotide sequences in the sample also encode this CDR3. The receptor comes from a man younger than 30 in good health. Some clones in this sample may be carry-over from other donors' samples. Sample: naive CD4+ T cells from PBMCs. Subset denoted: CD45RA+ positively selected. This rearrangement joins TRBV25-1 to TRBJ2-5; D is ambiguous. The CDR3 coding sequence is TGTGCCAGCAGTGAATCTGGGCGGGAGACCCAGTACTTC. The encoded protein is CASSESGRETQYF.